The present entry profiles one T cell receptor beta chain with its context. Its specific antigen is unknown. No much larger clonotype is one base removed from it; base qualities were not supplied. This sample is part of a study of human T cells and chemical hapten exposure (dated by TCRdb to about 2021). For the wider study: For sensitization, 2% DPC in acetone was applied to a roughly 2 cm by roughly 2 cm area of upper inner arm skin. The patient cohort, mostly female, included alopecia areata with under or over 50% scalp involvement, alopecia totalis and alopecia universalis. This study followed changes in the peripheral blood TCR repertoire in vivo during primary and secondary sensitization of alopecia patients to the hapten diphenylcyclopropenone (DPC). Blood samples were taken from patients before sensitization (week 0) and then at 2, 6 and about 24 weeks after DPC sensitization. Patch testing was performed on the upper back with Finn chambers containing 0.01% DPC, and the patch tests were scored after 6 days according to International Contact Dermatitis Research Group standards. The libraries were sequenced as a pool, and the TCR yield per sample differed mostly because of small variations in library volumes within the pool. Throughout the approximately 22-week study period, patients were also given weekly therapeutic DPC doses on the scalp. For TCR sequencing, blood came from about 28 alopecia patients at anywhere from one to four time points (pre-sensitization, 2, 6 and 24 weeks).

The library came from RACE. For sequencing, a NextSeq 500 was employed. During library preparation, unique molecular identifiers were attached to individual cDNA molecules so that TCRs could be counted quantitatively and reproducibly. Both TCR alpha and TCR beta chains were sequenced from each blood RNA sample. Under the source paper's analysis protocol: Samples had a median of about 96,000 TCRs, with a range from 23,224 to 690,600. The Decombinator software suite was used to annotate the V, J and CDR3 of the TCR reads. To make PS versus PT1 abundance plots, every sample was subsampled to the same number of TCRs (28,000). Expanded TCRs were defined as absent before sensitization and observed at least eight times at the 2-week time point. The public reads were quality trimmed at Q25 with fastp and then assembled into clones with MiXCR by TCRdb, keeping productive beta chains. Rows with a matching CDR3 protein are joined into one entry that keeps the most common DNA and genes. TCRdb's processing, not the study's, gives the V and J calls here. The sample table shows about 270,000 distinct CDR3 sequences, and approximately 7.5% are seen once. The ten largest clones take up roughly 1.2% of the sample.

As encoded in the germline V gene, CDR1 is SGHAT while CDR2 is FQNNGV. The CDR3 sequence holds 15 residues, the cysteine and phenylalanine included. The CDR3 DNA has 45 bases and is translated from base 1. V lost 5 bases and J lost 3 bases; the stretch between them is 13 bases long. What this sample's time point label stands for: pre-sensitization, week 0. Taken with the paper, the label for treatment or condition translates to: therapeutic diphenylcyclopropenone sensitization with weekly scalp DPC. At each patch-test visit, blood was drawn before the patch test was applied. Patients were eligible if aged 18 to 70, diagnosed with alopecia and judged suitable for DPC therapy, and pregnant patients were excluded. Total RNA was isolated from unfractionated whole blood collected in Tempus Blood RNA tubes. Overall study outcomes, separate from this receptor: Repeated subsampling changed both the strength of the expansion versus patch-test correlation and the threshold at which that correlation became significant. Patch test score correlated positively with the number of PT1 expanded TCRs, reaching significance at thresholds 8, 16 and 32 but not at 4. Because all patients had alopecia, a presumed autoimmune disease, the immune response of the patients might differ from that of healthy individuals. Compared with pre-sensitization or healthy control sets, expanded TCRs formed significantly more large CDR3 similarity clusters, which is consistent with antigen-driven responses. DPC sensitization did not change the number of TCRs with a frequency above 1 in 1000, and there was no evidence of changes in global repertoire structure.

The material sequenced was whole blood, taken in connection with sensitization to the hapten diphenylcyclopropenone (DPC). The clonotype was recovered from a man aged 18 to 35 with alopecia areata. Some clones in this sample may be carry-over from other donors' samples. The receptor chain draws on TRBV11-2 and TRBJ2-2; a confident D gene designation cannot be given. The bases are TGTGCCAGCAGCCCTTTTTTCGGAGACACCGGGGAGCTGTTTTTT. Its protein is CASSPFFGDTGELFF. The entire variable domain, with the stretches around the CDR3 drawn from the reference TRBV11-2 and TRBJ2-2 proteins, is EAGVAQSPRYKIIEKRQSVAFWCNPISGHATLYWYQQILGQGPKLLIQFQNNGVVDDSQLPKDRFSAERLKGVDSTLKIQPAKLEDSAVYLCASSPFFGDTGELFFGEGSRLTVL.